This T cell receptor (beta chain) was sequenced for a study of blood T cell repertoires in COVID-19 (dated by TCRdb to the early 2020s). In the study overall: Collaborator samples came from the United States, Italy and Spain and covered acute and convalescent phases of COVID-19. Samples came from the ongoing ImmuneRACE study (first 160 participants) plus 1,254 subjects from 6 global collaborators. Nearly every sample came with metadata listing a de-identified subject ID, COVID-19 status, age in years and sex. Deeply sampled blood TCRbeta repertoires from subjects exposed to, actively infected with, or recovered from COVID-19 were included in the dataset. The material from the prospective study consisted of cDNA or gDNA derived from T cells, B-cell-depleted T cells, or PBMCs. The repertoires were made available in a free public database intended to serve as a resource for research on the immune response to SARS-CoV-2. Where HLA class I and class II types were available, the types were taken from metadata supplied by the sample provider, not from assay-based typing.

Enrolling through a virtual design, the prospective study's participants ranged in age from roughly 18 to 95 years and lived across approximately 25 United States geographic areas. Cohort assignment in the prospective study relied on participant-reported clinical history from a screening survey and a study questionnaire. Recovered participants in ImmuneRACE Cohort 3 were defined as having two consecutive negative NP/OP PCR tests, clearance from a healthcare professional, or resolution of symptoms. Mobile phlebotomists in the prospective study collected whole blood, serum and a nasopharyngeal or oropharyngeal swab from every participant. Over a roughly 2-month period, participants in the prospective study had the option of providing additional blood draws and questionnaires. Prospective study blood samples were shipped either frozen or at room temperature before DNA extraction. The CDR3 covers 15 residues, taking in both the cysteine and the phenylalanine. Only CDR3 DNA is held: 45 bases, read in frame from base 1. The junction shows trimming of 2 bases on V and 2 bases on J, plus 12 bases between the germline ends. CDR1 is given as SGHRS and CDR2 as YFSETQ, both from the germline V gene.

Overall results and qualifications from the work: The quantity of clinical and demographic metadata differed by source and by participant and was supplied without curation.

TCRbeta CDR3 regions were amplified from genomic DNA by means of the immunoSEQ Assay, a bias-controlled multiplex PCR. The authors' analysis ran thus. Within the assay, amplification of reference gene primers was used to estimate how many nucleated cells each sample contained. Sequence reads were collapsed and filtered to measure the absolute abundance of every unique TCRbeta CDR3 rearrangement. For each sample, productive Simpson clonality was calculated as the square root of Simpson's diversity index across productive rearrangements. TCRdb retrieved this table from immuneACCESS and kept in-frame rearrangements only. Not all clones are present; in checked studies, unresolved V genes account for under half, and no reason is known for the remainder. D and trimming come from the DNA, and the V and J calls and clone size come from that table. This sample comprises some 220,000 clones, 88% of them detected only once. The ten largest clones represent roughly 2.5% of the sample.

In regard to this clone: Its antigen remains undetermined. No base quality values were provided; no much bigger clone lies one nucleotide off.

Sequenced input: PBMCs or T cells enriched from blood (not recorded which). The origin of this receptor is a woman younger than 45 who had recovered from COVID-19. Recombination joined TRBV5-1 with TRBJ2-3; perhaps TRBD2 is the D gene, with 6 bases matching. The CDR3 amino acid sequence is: CASSFVTRDTDTQYF. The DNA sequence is TGCGCCAGCAGCTTCGTGACTAGGGACACAGATACGCAGTATTTT. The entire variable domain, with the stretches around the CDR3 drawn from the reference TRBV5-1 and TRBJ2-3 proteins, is KAGVTQTPRYLIKTRGQQVTLSCSPISGHRSVSWYQQTPGQGLQFLFEYFSETQRNKGNFPGRFSGRQFSNSRSEMNVSTLELGDSALYLCASSFVTRDTDTQYFGPGTRLTVL.